This T cell receptor (beta chain) was observed in a study of cytomegalovirus exposure and HLA in healthy donors. In the PCR, 60 Vbeta and 13 Jbeta primers were used. Using immunoSEQ multiplex PCR, the repertoire was profiled, and TCRdb retains in-frame clones only, with some absent. Among 100,000 to 150,000 clones listed, over 70% were seen once. Sequencing was carried out using PBMCs. The source of this sequence is a woman under 30 in good health and CMV-seronegative.

The CDR3 DNA sequence: TGTGCCTGGAGTGAGATGGACAGGGTGACCGCTTTAGGCACAGATACGCAGTATTTT. The encoded protein is CAWSEMDRVTALGTDTQYF. The V gene is TRBV30, the J gene TRBJ2-3, with TRBD1 identical over 8 bases. The V gene end was trimmed by 1 base and the J gene end by 1 base; junction bases not matched to a gene: 16. The V gene's germline CDR1 is GTSNPN and CDR2 SVGIG (reference sequence). This CDR3 has 19 residues.